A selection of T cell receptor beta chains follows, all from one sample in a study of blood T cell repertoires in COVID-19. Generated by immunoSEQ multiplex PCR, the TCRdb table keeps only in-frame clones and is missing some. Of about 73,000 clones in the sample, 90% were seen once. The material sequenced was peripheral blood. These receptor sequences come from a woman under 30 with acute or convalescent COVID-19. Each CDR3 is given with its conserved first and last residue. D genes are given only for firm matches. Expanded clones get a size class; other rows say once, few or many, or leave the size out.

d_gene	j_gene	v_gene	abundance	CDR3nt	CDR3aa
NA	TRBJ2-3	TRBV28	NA	TGTGCCAGCAGTTTATGGGGCGCAGATACGCAGTATTTT	CASSLWGADTQYF
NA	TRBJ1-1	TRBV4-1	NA	TGCGCCAGCAGCCAAGATGACAGGAACACTGAAGCTTTCTTT	CASSQDDRNTEAFF
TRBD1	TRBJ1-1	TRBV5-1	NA	TGCGCCAGCAGCTTGGGCAACAGGGGTTCTGAAGCTTTCTTT	CASSLGNRGSEAFF
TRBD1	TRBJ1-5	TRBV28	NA	TGTGCCAGTAACAGGGGCTATAGCAATCAGCCCCAGCATTTT	CASNRGYSNQPQHF
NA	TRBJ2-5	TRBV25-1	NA	TGTGCCAGCAGTTTTGGGCTTGGTGAGACCCAGTACTTC	CASSFGLGETQYF
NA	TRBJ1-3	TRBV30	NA	TGTGCCTGGAATGACAGGATCGGGTCCATATATTTT	CAWNDRIGSIYF
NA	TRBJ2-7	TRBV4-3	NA	TGCGCCAGCAGCCAAGATCAGGGAACCTACGAGCAGTACTTC	CASSQDQGTYEQYF
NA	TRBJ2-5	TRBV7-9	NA	TGTGCCAGCAGCTTAGTGGCGGGAAAAGAGACCCAGTACTTC	CASSLVAGKETQYF
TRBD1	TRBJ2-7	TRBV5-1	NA	TGCGCCAGCAGCGACCGGGACAGGGGGACCTACGAGCAGTACTTC	CASSDRDRGTYEQYF
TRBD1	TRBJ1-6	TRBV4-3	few	TGCGCCAGCAGCCAAGAACAGGGGATAGGTTCACCCCTCCACTTT	CASSQEQGIGSPLHF